Described below is a single T cell receptor (beta chain) sequence and its context. Antigen: not known. This sample is drawn from a study of type 1 regulatory T cells. Study summary: T-allo10 is a Tr1-enriched, alloantigen-specific CD4 T cell product made in vitro.

Germline-derived CDR1 and CDR2 are SGHNT and YENEEA. CDR3 length: 16 residues. V gave up 0 bases and J gave up 8 bases; unmatched junction bases: 8. T-allo10 cells from the graft donor were described as anergic, host-alloantigen-specific, and alloantigen-specific suppressors. TCRdb independently ran MiXCR on the reads; one entry per CDR3 protein. The data hold 25,000 or so distinct CDR3 sequences, with 55% to 80% observed a single time. The material sequenced was cultured T cells, either the whole culture or a sorted T cell fraction (not recorded which). Subset reported: Tr1-enriched cell product generated in vitro against host alloantigens. This sequence joins TRBV11-3 and TRBJ2-1, with 9 bases matching TRBD2. The sequence came from a human donor in good health. The CDR3 region has the DNA TGTGCCAGCAGCTTAGATGGGCGGGGGGGCCGGGATGAGCAGTTCTTC. Translating it yields CASSLDGRGGRDEQFF.